This record covers a single T cell receptor (beta chain). No antigen is known for it. Documented treatment: oral pan-JAK inhibitor, 5-10 mg twice daily. It was from PBMCs that CD4+ and CD8+ T cells were sorted. CDR1 is SGHRS and CDR2 is YFSETQ in the germline V gene. V was pared by 4 bases and J by 5 bases, with 9 bases between. There are 12 residues in the CDR3. The sample originates from a study of CD8+ T cells in alopecia areata. Study-level findings and limits: Any link of baseline CD8+ expansion to response, resting on one nonresponder, remains uncertain.

RNA extraction and reverse transcription yielded cDNA as sequencing template. TCRdb's table, derived via immunoSEQ multiplex PCR, lists solely in-frame clones and lacks some. The data hold over 80,000 clones, with about 40% observed a single time. Sequences were derived from CD8+ T cells sorted from blood, sampled at week 24, from a patient treated with tofacitinib. The chain has TRBV5-1 and TRBJ1-1; D perhaps matches TRBD1 (6 bases). This clonotype was sampled from a human donor with alopecia areata. The chain's CDR3 is CASSQTGTEAFF. The CDR3 nucleotides are TGCGCCAGCAGCCAAACAGGGACTGAAGCTTTCTTT.